The present entry profiles one T cell receptor (beta chain) with its context. The antigen is not known. V was shortened by 3 bases and J by 5 bases, with 10 bases between the two germline ends. This CDR3 is built from 13 residues. These data belong to a study of CD8 T cells in Susac syndrome. Findings of the study overall: The study acknowledged a relatively small number of individuals in its TCR sequencing and HLA analysis.

A quantity of roughly 0.5 to 1 ug RNA underwent reverse transcription using random hexamers. Across 54 Vbeta and 13 Jbeta, immunoSEQ multiplex PCR amplified TCR beta CDR3. One entry per CDR3 protein results from TCRdb running MiXCR on the immunoSEQ multiplex PCR reads. The sample includes approximately 70,000 distinct CDR3 sequences, just under 95% of them seen just once. CD8+ and CD4+ T cells from blood underwent TCR beta sequencing, which was carried out in a high-throughput format. Healthy donors, matched for age and sex, constituted the control group. The rearrangement links TRBV12-3 or TRBV12-4 to TRBJ1-1; possibly TRBD1 for D (6 bases). This receptor was identified in a human donor in good health. The sequencing sample was made of CD8+ T cells from PBMCs. CDR3 DNA sequence: TGTGCCAGCAGTTTTAGGGGGAGGACTGAAGCTTTCTTT. It encodes CASSFRGRTEAFF.